These T cell receptor beta chains were read from a single sample in a study of human T cells and chemical hapten exposure. In TCRdb, the RACE reads were re-called with MiXCR into one record per CDR3 protein. This table has 190,000 or so distinct CDR3 sequences, approximately 29% appearing once. Specimen: whole blood, collected in connection with sensitization to the hapten diphenylcyclopropenone (DPC). These receptors came from a woman aged 25 to 39 with alopecia areata. Some clones in this sample may be carry-over from other donors' samples. Each CDR3 is given with its conserved first and last residue. A D gene is named only where the DNA matches it firmly. Clone size appears in some rows only: once, few, many, or a class for an expanded clone.

V,J,size,D,DNA,CDR3
TRBV7-2,TRBJ1-1,.,.,TGTGCCACCTGGTCCCAGCAGAACACTGAAGCTTTCTTT,CATWSQQNTEAFF
TRBV7-2,TRBJ1-5,many,.,TGTGCCAGCAGCTTAAGTGGGGCAAGCAATCAGCCCCAGCATTTT,CASSLSGASNQPQHF
TRBV29-1,TRBJ2-3,few,.,TGCAGCGTCTCGACCGCTAGCACAGATACGCAGTATTTT,CSVSTASTDTQYF
TRBV20-1,TRBJ1-1,.,.,TGCAGTGCTCGTAGGCGGGGGGGCGTGAACACTGAAGCTTTCTTT,CSARRRGGVNTEAFF
TRBV15,TRBJ1-5,.,.,TGTGCCACCTCACGCGGGGAGGCTTATAGCAATCAGCCCCAGCATTTT,CATSRGEAYSNQPQHF
TRBV27,TRBJ2-1,.,.,TGTGCCAGCAGTTTACAATCTAGCAATGAGCAGTTCTTC,CASSLQSSNEQFF
TRBV30,TRBJ2-2,few,.,TGTGCCTGGGTGGCGAGAGCCGGGGAGCTGTTTTTT,CAWVARAGELFF
TRBV7-8,TRBJ2-5,.,TRBD2,TGTGCCAGCAGCCTTGGGACTAGCGGGGGAGTCTCCCAAGAGACCCAGTACTTC,CASSLGTSGGVSQETQYF
TRBV4-3,TRBJ1-6,.,.,TGCGCCAGCAGCCAAGATAGGGGGACCTATAATTCACCCCTCCACTTT,CASSQDRGTYNSPLHF
TRBV28,TRBJ2-7,.,TRBD2,TGTGCCAGCAGTCCACCAGCGGGAGGTTCCTACGAGCAGTACTTC,CASSPPAGGSYEQYF
TRBV11-2,TRBJ2-7,few,.,TGTGCCAGCAGCTCCGGGGCCCGGGGGGAGCAGTACTTC,CASSSGARGEQYF
TRBV24-1,TRBJ1-2,.,.,TGTGCCACCAGTGATTTTTCGAGCTACACCTTC,CATSDFSSYTF
TRBV28,TRBJ1-2,.,.,TGTGCCAGCAGTTTGCCCCGGCCTGCTAACTATGGCTACACCTTC,CASSLPRPANYGYTF
TRBV11-1,TRBJ1-1,.,.,TGTGCCAGCAGCTTAGTTCCCGGGGTGACTGAAGCTTTCTTT,CASSLVPGVTEAFF
TRBV28,TRBJ1-5,.,.,TGTGCCAGCAGTTCGACAGACTATAGCAATCAGCCCCAGCATTTT,CASSSTDYSNQPQHF
TRBV7-2,TRBJ1-4,few,.,TGTGCCAGCAGCTCCCGGGGGTCCAGGGGTGAAAAACTGTTTTTT,CASSSRGSRGEKLFF
TRBV6-2/TRBV6-3,TRBJ2-1,few,.,TGTGCCAGCCTTTTCGGCCCCCCCATCCATGAGCAGTTCTTC,CASLFGPPIHEQFF